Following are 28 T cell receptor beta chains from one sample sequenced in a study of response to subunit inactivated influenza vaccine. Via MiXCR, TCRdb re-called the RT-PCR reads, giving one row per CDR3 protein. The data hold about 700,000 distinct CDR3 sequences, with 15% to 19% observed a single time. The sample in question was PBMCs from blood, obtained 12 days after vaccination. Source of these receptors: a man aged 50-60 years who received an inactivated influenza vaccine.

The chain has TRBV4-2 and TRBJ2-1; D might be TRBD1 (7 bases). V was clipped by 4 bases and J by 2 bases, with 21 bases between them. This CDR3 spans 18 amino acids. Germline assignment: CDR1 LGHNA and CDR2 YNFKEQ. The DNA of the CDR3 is TGTGCCAGCAGCCCCGGGCGCGGGACAGCTCAAACCTACAATGAGCAGTTCTTC. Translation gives CASSPGRGTAQTYNEQFF.

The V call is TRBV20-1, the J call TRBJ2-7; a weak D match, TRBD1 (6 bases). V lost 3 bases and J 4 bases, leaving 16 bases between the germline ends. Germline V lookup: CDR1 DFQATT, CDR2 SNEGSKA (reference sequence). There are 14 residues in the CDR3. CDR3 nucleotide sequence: TGCAGTGCTAGTCCACAGGGCAGGCAATACGAGCAGTACTTC. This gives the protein CSASPQGRQYEQYF.

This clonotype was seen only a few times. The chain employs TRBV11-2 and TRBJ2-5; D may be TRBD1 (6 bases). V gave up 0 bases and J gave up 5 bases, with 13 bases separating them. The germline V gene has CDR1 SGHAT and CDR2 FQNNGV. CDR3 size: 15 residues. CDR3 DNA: TGTGCCAGCAGCTTAGATCCGGCAGGGGACGAGACCCAGTACTTC. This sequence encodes CASSLDPAGDETQYF.

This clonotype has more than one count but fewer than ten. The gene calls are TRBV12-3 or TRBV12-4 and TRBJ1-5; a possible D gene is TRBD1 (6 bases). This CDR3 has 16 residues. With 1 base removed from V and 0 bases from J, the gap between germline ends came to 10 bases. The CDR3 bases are TGTGCCAGCAGTTTAGGGGGGGCGTATAGCAATCAGCCCCAGCATTTT. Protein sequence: CASSLGGAYSNQPQHF.

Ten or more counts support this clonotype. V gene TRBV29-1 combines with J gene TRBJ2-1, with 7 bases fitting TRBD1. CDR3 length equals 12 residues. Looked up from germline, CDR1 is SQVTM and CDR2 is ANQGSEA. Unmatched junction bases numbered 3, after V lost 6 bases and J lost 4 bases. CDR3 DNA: TGCAGCGTCCCGGGACAGTACAATGAGCAGTTCTTC. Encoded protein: CSVPGQYNEQFF.

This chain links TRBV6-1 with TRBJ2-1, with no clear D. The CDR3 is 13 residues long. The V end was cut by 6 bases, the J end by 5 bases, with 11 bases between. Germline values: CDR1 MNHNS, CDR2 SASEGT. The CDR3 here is CASSPWTHNEQFF. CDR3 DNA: TGTGCCAGCAGCCCCTGGACGCACAATGAGCAGTTCTTC.

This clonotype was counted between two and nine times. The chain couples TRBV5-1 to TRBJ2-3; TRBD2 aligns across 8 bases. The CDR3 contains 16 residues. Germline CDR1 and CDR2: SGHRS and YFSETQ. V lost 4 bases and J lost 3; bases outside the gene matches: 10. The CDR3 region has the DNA TGCGCCAGCAGCCACGGGAGGGGAGGTGGTACAGATACGCAGTATTTT. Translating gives CASSHGRGGGTDTQYF. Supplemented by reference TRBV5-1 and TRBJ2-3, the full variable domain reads KAGVTQTPRYLIKTRGQQVTLSCSPISGHRSVSWYQQTPGQGLQFLFEYFSETQRNKGNFPGRFSGRQFSNSRSEMNVSTLELGDSALYLCASSHGRGGGTDTQYFGPGTRLTVL.

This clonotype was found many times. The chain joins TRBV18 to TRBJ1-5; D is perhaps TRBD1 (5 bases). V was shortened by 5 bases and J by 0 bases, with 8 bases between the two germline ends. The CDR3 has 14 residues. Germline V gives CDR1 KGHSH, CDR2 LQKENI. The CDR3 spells CASSADSSNQPQHF. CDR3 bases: TGTGCCAGCTCAGCCGACAGTAGCAATCAGCCCCAGCATTTT.

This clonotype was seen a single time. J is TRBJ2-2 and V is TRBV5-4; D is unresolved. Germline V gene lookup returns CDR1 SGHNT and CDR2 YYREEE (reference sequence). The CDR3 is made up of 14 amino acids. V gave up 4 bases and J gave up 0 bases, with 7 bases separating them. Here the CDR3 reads CASSRVSNTGELFF. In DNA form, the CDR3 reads TGTGCCAGCAGCCGGGTCTCGAACACCGGGGAGCTGTTTTTT. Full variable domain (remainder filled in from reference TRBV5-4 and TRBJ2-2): ETGVTQSPTHLIKTRGQQVTLRCSSQSGHNTVSWYQQALGQGPQFIFQYYREEENGRGNFPPRFSGLQFPNYSSELNVNALELDDSALYLCASSRVSNTGELFFGEGSRLTVL.

CDR3: CSASGSSKQSSNQPQHF. In DNA, the CDR3 is TGCAGTGCTAGTGGTTCCTCGAAACAGAGCAGCAATCAGCCCCAGCATTTT. This sequence joins TRBV20-1 and TRBJ1-5; no clear D gene. V was shortened by 3 bases and J by 1 base, with 19 bases between the two germline ends. Germline V gene data show CDR1 as DFQATT and CDR2 as SNEGSKA (reference sequence). The CDR3 is 17 residues long.

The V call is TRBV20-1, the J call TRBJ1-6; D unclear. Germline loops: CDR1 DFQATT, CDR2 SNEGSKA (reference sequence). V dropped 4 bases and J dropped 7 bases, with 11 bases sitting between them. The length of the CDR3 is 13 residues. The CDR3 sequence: CSAINPGNSPLHF. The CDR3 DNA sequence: TGCAGTGCTATAAATCCTGGGAATTCACCCCTCCACTTT.

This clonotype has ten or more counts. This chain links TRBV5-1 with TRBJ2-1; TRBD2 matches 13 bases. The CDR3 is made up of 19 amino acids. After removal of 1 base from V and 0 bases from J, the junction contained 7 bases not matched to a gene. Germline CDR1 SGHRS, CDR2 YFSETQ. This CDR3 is CASSLRLAGGPSSYNEQFF. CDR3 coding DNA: TGCGCCAGCAGCTTGAGACTAGCGGGAGGACCCAGCTCCTACAATGAGCAGTTCTTC.

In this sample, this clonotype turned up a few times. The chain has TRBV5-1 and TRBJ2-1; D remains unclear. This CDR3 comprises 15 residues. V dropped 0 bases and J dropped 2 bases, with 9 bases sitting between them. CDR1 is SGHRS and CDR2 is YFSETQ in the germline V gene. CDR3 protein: CASSLAPNAYNEQFF. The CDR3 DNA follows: TGCGCCAGCAGCTTGGCCCCCAACGCCTACAATGAGCAGTTCTTC.

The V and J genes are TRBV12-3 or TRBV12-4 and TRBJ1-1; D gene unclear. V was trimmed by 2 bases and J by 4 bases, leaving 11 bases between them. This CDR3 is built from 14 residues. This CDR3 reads CASSLTPEGTEAFF. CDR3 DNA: TGTGCCAGCAGTTTAACCCCTGAGGGCACTGAAGCTTTCTTT.

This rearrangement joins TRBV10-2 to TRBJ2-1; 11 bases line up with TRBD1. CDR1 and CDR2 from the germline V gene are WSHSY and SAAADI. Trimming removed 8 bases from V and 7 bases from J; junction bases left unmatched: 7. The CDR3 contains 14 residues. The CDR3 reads CASSRTGGLNEQFF. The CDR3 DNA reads TGCGCCAGCTCACGGACAGGGGGCCTGAATGAGCAGTTCTTC.

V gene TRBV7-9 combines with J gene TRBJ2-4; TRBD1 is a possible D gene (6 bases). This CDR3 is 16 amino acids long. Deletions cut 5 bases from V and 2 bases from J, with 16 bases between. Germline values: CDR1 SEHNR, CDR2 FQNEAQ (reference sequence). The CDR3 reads CASSAASTGSKNIQYF. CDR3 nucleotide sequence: TGTGCCAGCAGCGCGGCGTCGACAGGATCCAAAAACATTCAGTACTTC.

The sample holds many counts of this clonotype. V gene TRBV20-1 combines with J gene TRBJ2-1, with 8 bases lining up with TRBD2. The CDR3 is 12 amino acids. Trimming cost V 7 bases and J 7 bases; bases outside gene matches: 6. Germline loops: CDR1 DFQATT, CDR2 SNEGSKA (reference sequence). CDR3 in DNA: TGCAGTGACAGCGGGAGAGCAAATGAGCAGTTCTTC. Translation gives CSDSGRANEQFF.

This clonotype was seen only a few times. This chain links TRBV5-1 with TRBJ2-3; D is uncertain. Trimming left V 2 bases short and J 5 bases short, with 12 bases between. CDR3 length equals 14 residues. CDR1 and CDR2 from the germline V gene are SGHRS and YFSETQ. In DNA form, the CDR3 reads TGCGCCAGCAGCTTAGGGCTCCCAGAAGATACGCAGTATTTT. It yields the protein CASSLGLPEDTQYF.

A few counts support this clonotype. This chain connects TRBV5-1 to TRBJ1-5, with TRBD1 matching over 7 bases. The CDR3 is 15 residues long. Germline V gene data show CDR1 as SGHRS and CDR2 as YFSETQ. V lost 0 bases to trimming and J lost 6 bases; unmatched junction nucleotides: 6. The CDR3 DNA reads TGCGCCAGCAGCTTGGCAGGGGGAAGCGGTCAGCCCCAGCATTTT. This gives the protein CASSLAGGSGQPQHF.

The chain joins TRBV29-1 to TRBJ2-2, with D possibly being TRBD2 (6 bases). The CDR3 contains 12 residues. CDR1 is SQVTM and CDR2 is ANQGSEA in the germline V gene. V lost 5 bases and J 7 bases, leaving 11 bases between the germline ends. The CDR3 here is CSVREFVGELFF. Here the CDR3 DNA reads TGCAGCGTTCGGGAGTTTGTCGGGGAGCTGTTTTTT.

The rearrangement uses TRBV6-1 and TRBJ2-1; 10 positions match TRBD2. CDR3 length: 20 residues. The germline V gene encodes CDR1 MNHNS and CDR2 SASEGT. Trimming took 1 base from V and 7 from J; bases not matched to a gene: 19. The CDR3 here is CASSEGSLAGGGRSFNEQFF. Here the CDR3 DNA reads TGTGCCAGCAGTGAAGGATCGTTAGCGGGAGGCGGACGTTCTTTTAATGAGCAGTTCTTC.

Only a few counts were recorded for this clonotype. The CDR3 DNA is TGTGCCAGCAGCCCAGAGGACGGGAGGGAAGATACGCAGTATTTT. This translates into CASSPEDGREDTQYF. The chain uses TRBV13 and TRBJ2-3, with 8 positions matching TRBD2. This CDR3 comprises 15 residues. V lost 5 bases and J lost 5; bases outside the gene matches: 9. CDR1 PRHDT and CDR2 FYEKMQ come from the germline V gene (reference sequence).

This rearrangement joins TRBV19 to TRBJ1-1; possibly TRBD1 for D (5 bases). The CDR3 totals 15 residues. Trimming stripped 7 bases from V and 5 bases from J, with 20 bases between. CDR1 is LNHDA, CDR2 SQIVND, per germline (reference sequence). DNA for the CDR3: TGTGCCAGTACTGACCCTGGGGGGAAAAAGACTGAAGCTTTCTTT. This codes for CASTDPGGKKTEAFF.

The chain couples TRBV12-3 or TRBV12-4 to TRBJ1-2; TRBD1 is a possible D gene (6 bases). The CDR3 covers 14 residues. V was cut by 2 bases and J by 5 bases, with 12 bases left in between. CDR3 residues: CASSLQGRGYGYTF. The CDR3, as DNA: TGTGCCAGCAGTTTACAGGGGCGCGGGTATGGCTACACCTTC.

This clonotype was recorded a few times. The CDR3 region is CSARGDSYNEQFF. In DNA form, the CDR3 reads TGCAGTGCTAGAGGAGATTCCTACAATGAGCAGTTCTTC. V gene TRBV20-1 combines with J gene TRBJ2-1; D call uncertain. Germline V CDR1 and CDR2: DFQATT, SNEGSKA (reference sequence). There are 13 residues in the CDR3. V was clipped by 1 base and J by 1 base, with 5 bases between them.

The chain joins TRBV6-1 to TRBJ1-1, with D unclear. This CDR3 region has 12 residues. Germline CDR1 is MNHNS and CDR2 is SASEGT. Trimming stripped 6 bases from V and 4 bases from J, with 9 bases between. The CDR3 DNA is TGTGCCAGCAGGCGGGATGTCACTGAAGCTTTCTTT. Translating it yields CASRRDVTEAFF.

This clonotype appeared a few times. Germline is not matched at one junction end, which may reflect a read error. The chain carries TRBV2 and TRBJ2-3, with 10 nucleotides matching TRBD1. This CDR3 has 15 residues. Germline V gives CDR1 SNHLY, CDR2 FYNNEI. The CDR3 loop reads CASRWTGGSTDTQYF. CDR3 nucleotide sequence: TGCGCCAGCAGGTGGACAGGGGGTAGCACAGATACGCAGTATTTT.

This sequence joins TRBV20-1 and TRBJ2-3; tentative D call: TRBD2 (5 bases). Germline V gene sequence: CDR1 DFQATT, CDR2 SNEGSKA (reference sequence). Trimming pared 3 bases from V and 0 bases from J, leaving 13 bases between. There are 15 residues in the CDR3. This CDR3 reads CSASLFQRSTDTQYF. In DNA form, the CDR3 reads TGCAGTGCTAGCCTCTTCCAGCGGAGCACAGATACGCAGTATTTT.